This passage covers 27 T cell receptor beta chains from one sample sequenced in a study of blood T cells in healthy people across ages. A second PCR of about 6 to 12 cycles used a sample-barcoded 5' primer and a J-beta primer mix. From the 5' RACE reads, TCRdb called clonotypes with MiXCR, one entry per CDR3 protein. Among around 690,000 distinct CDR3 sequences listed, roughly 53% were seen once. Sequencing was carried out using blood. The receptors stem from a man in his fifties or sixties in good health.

DNA of the CDR3: TGTGCCAGCAGCTATGGACAACTGAGCTCACCCCTCCACTTT. It is translated as CASSYGQLSSPLHF. The J gene is TRBJ1-6, the V gene TRBV5-5; D is possibly TRBD1 (5 bases). The germline V gene encodes CDR1 SGHKS and CDR2 YYEKEE (reference sequence). Deletions cut 3 bases from V and 10 bases from J, with 14 bases between. The CDR3 loop spans 14 amino acids.

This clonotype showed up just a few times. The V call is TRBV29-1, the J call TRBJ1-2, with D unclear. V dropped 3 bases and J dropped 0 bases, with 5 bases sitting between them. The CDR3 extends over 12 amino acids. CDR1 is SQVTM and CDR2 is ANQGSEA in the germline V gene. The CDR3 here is CSVDETNYGYTF. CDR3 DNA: TGCAGCGTTGACGAGACTAACTATGGCTACACCTTC.

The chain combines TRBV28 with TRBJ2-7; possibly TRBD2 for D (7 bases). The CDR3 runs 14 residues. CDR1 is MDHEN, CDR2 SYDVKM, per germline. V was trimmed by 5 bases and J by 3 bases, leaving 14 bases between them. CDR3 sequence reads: CASSPGGRGYEQYF. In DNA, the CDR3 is TGTGCCAGCAGTCCGGGGGGCAGGGGCTACGAGCAGTACTTC.

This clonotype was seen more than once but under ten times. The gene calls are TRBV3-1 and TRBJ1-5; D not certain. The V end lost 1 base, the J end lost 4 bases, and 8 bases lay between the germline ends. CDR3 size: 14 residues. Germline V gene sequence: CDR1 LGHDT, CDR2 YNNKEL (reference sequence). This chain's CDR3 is CASSQAGGNQPQHF. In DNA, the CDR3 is TGTGCCAGCAGCCAAGCTGGAGGGAATCAGCCCCAGCATTTT. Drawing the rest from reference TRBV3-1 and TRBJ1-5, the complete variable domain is DTAVSQTPKYLVTQMGNDKSIKCEQNLGHDTMYWYKQDSKKFLKIMFSYNNKELIINETVPNRFSPKSPDKAHLNLHINSLELGDSAVYFCASSQAGGNQPQHFGDGTRLSIL.

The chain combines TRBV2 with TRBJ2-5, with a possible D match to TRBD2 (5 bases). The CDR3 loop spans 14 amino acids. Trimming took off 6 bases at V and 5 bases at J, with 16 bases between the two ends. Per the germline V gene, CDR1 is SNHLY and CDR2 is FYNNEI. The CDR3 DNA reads TGTGCCAGCAGGTCCGGCTCGGGGATGGAGACCCAGTACTTC. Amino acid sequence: CASRSGSGMETQYF. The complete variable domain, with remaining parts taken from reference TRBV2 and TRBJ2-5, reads EPEVTQTPSHQVTQMGQEVILRCVPISNHLYFYWYRQILGQKVEFLVSFYNNEISEKSEIFDDQFSVERPDGSNFTLKIRSTKLEDSAMYFCASRSGSGMETQYFGPGTRLLVL.

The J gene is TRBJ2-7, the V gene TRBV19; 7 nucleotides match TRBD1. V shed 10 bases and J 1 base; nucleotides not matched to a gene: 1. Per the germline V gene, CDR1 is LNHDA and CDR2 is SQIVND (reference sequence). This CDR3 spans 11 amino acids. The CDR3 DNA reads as TGTGCCACGGGACAGTCCTACGAGCAGTACTTC. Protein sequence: CATGQSYEQYF.

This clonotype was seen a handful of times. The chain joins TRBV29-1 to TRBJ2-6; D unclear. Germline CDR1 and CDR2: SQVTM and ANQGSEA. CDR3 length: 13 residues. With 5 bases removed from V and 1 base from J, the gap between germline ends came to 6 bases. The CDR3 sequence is CSVTLSGANVLTF. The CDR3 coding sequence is TGCAGCGTTACTCTATCTGGGGCCAACGTCCTGACTTTC.

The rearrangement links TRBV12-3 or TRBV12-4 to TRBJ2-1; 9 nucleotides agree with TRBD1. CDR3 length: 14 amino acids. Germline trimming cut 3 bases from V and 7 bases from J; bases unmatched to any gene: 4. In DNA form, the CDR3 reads TGTGCCAGCAGTTTCGGACAGGGGACAAATGAGCAGTTCTTC. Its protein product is CASSFGQGTNEQFF.

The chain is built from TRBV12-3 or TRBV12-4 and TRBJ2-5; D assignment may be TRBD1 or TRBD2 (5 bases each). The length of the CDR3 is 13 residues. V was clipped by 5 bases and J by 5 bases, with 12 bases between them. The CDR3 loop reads CASSRQGVETQYF. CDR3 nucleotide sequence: TGTGCCAGCAGTCGTCAGGGAGTGGAGACCCAGTACTTC.

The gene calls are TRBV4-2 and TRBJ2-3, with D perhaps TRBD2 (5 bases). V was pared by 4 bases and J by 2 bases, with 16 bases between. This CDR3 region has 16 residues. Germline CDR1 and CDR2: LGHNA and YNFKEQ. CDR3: CASSPPESGITDTQYF. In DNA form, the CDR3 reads TGTGCCAGCAGCCCCCCTGAGAGCGGTATCACAGATACGCAGTATTTT.

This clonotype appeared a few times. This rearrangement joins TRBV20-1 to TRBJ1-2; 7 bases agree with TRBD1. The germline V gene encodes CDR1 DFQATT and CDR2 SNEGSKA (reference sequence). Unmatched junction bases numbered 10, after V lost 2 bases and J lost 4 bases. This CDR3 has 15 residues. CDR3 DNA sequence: TGCAGTGCTAGACGGGGGACAGCCGTGATCTATGGCTACACCTTC. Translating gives CSARRGTAVIYGYTF.

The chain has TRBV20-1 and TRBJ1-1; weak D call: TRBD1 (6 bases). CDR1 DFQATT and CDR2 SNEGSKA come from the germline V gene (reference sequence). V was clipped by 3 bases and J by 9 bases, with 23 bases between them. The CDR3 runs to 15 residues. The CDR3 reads CSASEGQTGSLKAFF. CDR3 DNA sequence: TGCAGTGCTAGTGAAGGTCAGACAGGCTCTCTTAAAGCTTTCTTT.

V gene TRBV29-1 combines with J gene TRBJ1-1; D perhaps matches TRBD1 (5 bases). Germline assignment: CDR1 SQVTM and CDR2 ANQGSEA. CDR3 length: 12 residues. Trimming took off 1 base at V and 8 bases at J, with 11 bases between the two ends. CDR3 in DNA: TGCAGCGTTGAAGGGGGAGCAGGGGAAGCTTTCTTT. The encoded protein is CSVEGGAGEAFF. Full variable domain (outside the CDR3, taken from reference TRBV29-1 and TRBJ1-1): SAVISQKPSRDICQRGTSLTIQCQVDSQVTMMFWYRQQPGQSLTLIATANQGSEATYESGFVIDKFPISRPNLTFSTLTVSNMSPEDSSIYLCSVEGGAGEAFFGQGTRLTVV.

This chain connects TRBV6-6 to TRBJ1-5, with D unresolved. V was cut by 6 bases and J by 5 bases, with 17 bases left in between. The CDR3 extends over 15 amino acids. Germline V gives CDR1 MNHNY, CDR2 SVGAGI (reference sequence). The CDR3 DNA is TGTGCCAGCAGCCCCAATCCGGGAGTCTATCAGCCCCAGCATTTT. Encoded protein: CASSPNPGVYQPQHF.

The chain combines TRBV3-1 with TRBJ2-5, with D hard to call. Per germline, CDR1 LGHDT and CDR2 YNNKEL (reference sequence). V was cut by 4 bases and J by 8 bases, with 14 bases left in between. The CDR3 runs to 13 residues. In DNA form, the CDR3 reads TGTGCCAGCAGCCCTGCGGTGGCGGACACCCAGTACTTC. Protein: CASSPAVADTQYF.

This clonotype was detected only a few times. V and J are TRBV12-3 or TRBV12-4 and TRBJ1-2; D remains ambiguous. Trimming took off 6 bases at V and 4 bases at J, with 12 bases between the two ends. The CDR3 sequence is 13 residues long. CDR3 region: CASRASLVYGYTF. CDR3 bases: TGTGCCAGCAGGGCTTCCTTAGTCTATGGCTACACCTTC.

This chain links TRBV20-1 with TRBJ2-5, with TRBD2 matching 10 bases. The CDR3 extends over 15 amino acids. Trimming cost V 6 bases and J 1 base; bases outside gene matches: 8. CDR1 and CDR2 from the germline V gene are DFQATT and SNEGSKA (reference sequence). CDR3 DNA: TGCAGTGCCCCCTCTAGCGGGGGCCCCCAAGAGACCCAGTACTTC. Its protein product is CSAPSSGGPQETQYF.

As DNA, the CDR3 is TGTGCCAGCGGGAAGGCAGTGTGGACTGAAGCTTTCTTT. Protein sequence: CASGKAVWTEAFF. This chain connects TRBV6-5 to TRBJ1-1; no definite D call. The V end was cut by 8 bases, the J end by 5 bases, with 15 bases between. CDR3 length: 13 amino acids. Germline V lookup: CDR1 MNHEY, CDR2 SVGAGI.

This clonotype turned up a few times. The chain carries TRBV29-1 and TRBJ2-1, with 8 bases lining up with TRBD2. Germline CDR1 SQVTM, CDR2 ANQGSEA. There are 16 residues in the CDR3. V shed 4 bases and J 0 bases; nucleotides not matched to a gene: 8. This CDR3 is CSVALSGRASYNEQFF. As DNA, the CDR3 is TGCAGCGTTGCCCTATCCGGGAGGGCCTCCTACAATGAGCAGTTCTTC.

CDR3 region: CASSYGHLNYGYTF. In DNA, the CDR3 is TGTGCCAGCAGTTATGGTCACCTTAACTATGGCTACACCTTC. The V gene is TRBV6-2 or TRBV6-3, the J gene TRBJ1-2, with D hard to call. Deletions cut 3 bases from V and 1 base from J, with 9 bases between. The CDR3 sequence is 14 residues long. Germline V gene lookup returns CDR1 MNHEY and CDR2 SVGEGT.

CDR3 region: CASSVMGLAGDNEQFF. Written as DNA, the CDR3 is TGTGCCAGCAGCGTTATGGGACTAGCGGGGGACAATGAGCAGTTCTTC. The genes are TRBV2 and TRBJ2-1; 14 bases agree with TRBD2. Per the germline V gene, CDR1 is SNHLY and CDR2 is FYNNEI. CDR3 length: 16 amino acids. V shed 6 bases, J shed 5 bases, and the junction held 6 bases outside the gene matches.

DNA for the CDR3: TGTGCCAGCAGTTCAAGGAATGTGGGCACCACAGATACGCAGTATTTT. Translated: CASSSRNVGTTDTQYF. The V call is TRBV27, the J call TRBJ2-3, with no clear D. Germline CDR1 is MNHEY and CDR2 is SMNVEV (reference sequence). The CDR3 sequence is 16 residues long. V lost 4 bases to trimming and J lost 2 bases, with 16 bases between them.

CDR3: CAISESKGNHYGYTF. CDR3 nucleotides: TGTGCCATCAGTGAGTCGAAGGGGAATCACTATGGCTACACCTTC. J is TRBJ1-2 and V is TRBV10-3, with a weak D call TRBD1 (5 bases). Germline V gives CDR1 ENHRY, CDR2 SYGVKD. The CDR3 length is 15 residues. V lost 0 bases to trimming and J lost 3 bases, with 11 bases between them.

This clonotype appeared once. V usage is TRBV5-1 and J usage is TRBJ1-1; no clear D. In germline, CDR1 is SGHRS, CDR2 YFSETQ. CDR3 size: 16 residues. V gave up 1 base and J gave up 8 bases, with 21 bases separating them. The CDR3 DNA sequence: TGCGCCAGCAGCTTGTTTGGCTCGTCAGAGGGCCCCGAAGCTTTCTTT. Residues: CASSLFGSSEGPEAFF.

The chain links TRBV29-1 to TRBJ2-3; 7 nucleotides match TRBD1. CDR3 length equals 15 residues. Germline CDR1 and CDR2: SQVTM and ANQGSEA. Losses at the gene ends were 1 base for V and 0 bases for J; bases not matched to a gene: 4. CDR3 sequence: CSVEGPGGSTDTQYF. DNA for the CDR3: TGCAGCGTTGAAGGGCCAGGGGGAAGCACAGATACGCAGTATTTT.

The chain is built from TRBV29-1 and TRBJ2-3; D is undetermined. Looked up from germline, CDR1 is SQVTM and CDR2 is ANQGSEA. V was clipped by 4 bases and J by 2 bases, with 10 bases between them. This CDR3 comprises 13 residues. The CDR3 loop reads CSVGAGITDTQYF. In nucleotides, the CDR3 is TGCAGCGTTGGGGCAGGCATCACAGATACGCAGTATTTT.

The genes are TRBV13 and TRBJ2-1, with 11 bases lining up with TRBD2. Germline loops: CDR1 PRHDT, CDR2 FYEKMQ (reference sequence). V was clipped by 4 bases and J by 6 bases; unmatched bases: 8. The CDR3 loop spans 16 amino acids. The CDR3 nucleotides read TGTGCCAGCAGCTCCCTCCCGGGACTAGCGGCCAATGAGCAGTTCTTC. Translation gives CASSSLPGLAANEQFF.